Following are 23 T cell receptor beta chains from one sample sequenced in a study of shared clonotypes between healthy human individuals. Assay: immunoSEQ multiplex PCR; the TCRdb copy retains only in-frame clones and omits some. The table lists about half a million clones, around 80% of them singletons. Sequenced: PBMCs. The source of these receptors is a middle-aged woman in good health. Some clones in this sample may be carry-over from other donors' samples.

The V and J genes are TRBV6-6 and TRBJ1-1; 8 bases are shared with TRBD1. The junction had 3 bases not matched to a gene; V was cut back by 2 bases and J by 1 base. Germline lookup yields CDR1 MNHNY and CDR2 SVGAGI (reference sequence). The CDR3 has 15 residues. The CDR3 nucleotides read TGTGCCAGCAGTTACCAAGGGACAGGGAACACTGAAGCTTTCTTT. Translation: CASSYQGTGNTEAFF.

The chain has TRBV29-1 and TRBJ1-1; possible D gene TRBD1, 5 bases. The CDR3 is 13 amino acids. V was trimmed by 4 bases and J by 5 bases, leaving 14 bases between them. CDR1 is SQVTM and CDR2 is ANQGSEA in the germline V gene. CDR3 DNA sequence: TGCAGCGTTGGGACGGCCCGGGGGACTGAAGCTTTCTTT. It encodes CSVGTARGTEAFF.

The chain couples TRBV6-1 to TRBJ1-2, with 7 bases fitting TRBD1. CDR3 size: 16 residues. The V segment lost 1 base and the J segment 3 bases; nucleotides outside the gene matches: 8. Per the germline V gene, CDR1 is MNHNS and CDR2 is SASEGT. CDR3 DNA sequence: TGTGCCAGCAGTGAAGTCGAACAGGGGTATTACTATGGCTACACCTTC. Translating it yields CASSEVEQGYYYGYTF.

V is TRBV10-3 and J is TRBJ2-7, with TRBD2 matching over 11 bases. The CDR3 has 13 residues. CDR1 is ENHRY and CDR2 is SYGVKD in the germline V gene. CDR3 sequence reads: CASGTSGSYEQYF. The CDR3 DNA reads TGTGCGAGCGGGACTAGCGGCTCCTACGAGCAGTACTTC.

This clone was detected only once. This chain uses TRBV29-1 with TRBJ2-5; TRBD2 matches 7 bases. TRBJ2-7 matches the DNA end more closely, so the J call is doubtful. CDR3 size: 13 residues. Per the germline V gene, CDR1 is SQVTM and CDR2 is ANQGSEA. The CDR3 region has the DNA TGCAGCGTTGAAGTCGGGGGGAGGTACGAGCAGTACTTC. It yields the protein CSVEVGGRYEQYF.

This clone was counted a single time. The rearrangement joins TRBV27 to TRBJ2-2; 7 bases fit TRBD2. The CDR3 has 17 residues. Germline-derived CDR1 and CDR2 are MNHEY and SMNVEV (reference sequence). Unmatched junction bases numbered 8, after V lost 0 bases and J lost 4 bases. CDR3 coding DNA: TGTGCCAGCAGTTTATCTTGGGCGGGAGTCGGCACCGGGGAGCTGTTTTTT. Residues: CASSLSWAGVGTGELFF.

CDR3: CASSPGTAYMNTEAFF. The CDR3 DNA reads TGTGCCAGCAGTCCCGGGACAGCTTATATGAACACTGAAGCTTTCTTT. The chain has TRBV28 and TRBJ1-1; 7 bases match TRBD1. CDR3 length equals 16 residues. With 5 bases clipped from V and 0 bases from J, the junction kept 9 bases outside the gene matches. CDR1 is MDHEN and CDR2 is SYDVKM in the germline V gene.

CDR3 residues: CASIPPSGANVLTF. CDR3 bases: TGTGCCAGCATCCCTCCCTCTGGGGCCAACGTCCTGACTTTC. The chain recombines TRBV7-9 with TRBJ2-6; D is undetermined. The CDR3 is made up of 14 amino acids. V was shortened by 7 bases and J by 0 bases, with 7 bases between the two germline ends. The germline gives CDR1 SEHNR, CDR2 FQNEAQ (reference sequence).

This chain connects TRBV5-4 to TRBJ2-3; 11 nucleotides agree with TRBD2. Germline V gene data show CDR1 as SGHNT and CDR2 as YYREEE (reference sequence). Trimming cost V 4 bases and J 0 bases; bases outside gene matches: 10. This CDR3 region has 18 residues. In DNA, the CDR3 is TGTGCCAGCAGCGTCGGTAGCGGGAGGGCCTCGAGCACAGATACGCAGTATTTT. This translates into CASSVGSGRASSTDTQYF. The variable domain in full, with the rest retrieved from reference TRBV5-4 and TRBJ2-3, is ETGVTQSPTHLIKTRGQQVTLRCSSQSGHNTVSWYQQALGQGPQFIFQYYREEENGRGNFPPRFSGLQFPNYSSELNVNALELDDSALYLCASSVGSGRASSTDTQYFGPGTRLTVL.

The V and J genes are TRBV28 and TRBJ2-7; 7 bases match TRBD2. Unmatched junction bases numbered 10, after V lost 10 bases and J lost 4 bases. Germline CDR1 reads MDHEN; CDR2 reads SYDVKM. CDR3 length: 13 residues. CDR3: CATRREGLYEQYF. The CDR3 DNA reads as TGTGCCACCCGGAGGGAGGGCCTGTACGAGCAGTACTTC.

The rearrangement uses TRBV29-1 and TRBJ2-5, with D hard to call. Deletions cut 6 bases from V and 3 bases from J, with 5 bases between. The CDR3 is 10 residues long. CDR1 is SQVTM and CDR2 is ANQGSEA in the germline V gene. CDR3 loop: CSVSEETQYF. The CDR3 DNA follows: TGCAGCGTGTCAGAAGAGACCCAGTACTTC.

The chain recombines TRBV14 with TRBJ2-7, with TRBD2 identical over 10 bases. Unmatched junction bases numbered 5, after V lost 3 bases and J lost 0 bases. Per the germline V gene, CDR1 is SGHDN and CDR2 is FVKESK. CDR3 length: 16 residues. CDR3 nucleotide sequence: TGTGCCAGCAGCCACGGACTAGCGGCCCTCTCCTACGAGCAGTACTTC. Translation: CASSHGLAALSYEQYF.

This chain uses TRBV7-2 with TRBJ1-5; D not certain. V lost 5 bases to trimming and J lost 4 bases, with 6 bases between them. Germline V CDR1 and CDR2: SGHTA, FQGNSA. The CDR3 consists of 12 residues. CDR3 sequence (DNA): TGTGCCAGCAGCCCTAGAAATCAGCCCCAGCATTTT. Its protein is CASSPRNQPQHF.

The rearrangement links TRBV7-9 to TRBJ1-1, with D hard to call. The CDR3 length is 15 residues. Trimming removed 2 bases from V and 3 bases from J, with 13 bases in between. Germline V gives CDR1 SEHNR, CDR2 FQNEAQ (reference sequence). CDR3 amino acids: CASSLLGGPHTEAFF. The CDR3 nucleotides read TGTGCCAGCAGCTTATTAGGAGGGCCCCACACTGAAGCTTTCTTT.

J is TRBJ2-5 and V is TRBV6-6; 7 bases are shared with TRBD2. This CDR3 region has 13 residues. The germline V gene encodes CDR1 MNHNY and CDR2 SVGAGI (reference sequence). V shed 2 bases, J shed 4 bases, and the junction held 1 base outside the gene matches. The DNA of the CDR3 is TGTGCCAGCAGTTACCCGGGGGGAGAGACCCAGTACTTC. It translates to CASSYPGGETQYF.

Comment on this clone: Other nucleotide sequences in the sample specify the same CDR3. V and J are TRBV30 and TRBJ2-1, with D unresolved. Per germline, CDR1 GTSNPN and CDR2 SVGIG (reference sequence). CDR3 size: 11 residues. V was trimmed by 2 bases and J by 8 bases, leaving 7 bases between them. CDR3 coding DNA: TGTGCCTGGAGTCTTAGGTATGAGCAGTTCTTC. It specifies CAWSLRYEQFF.

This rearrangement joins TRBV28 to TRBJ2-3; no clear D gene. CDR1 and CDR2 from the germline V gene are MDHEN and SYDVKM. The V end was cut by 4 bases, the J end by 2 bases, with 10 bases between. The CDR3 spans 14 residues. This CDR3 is CASSYGDNTDTQYF. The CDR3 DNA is TGTGCCAGCAGTTATGGCGACAACACAGATACGCAGTATTTT.

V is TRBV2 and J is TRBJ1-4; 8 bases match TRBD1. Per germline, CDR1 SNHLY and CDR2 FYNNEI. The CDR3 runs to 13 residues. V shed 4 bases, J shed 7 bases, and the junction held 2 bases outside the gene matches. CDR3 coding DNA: TGTGCCAGCAGTGGGGACAGGTCTGAAAAACTGTTTTTT. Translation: CASSGDRSEKLFF.

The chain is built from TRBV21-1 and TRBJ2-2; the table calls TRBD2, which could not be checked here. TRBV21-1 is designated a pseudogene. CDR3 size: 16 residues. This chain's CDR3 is CASSKRGSGVFGELFF. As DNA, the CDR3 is TGTGCCAGCAGCAAACGAGGTAGCGGGGTTTTCGGGGAGCTGTTTTTT.

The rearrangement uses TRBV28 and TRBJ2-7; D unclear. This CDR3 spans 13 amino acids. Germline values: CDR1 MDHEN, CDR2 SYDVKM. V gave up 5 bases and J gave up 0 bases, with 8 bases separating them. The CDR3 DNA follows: TGTGCCAGCAGTCCACCCCACTCCTACGAGCAGTACTTC. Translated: CASSPPHSYEQYF.

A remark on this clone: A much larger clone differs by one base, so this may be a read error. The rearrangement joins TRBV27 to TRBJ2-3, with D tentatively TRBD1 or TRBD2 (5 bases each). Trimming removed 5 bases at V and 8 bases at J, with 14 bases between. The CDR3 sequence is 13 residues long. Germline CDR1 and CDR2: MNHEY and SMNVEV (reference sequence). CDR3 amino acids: CASSTREGGTQYF. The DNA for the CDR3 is TGTGCCAGCAGTACCAGGGAAGGAGGTACGCAGTATTTT.

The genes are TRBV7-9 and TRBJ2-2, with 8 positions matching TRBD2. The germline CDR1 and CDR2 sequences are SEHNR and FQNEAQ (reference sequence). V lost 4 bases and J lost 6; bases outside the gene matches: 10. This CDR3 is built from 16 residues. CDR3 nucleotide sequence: TGTGCCAGCAGCTCCCGACCAGCGGGAGTCCCCGGGGAGCTGTTTTTT. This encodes CASSSRPAGVPGELFF.

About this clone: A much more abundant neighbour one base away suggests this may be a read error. The CDR3 spells CAWTGLAGSDTGELSF. CDR3 in DNA: TGTGCCTGGACAGGACTAGCGGGATCGGACACCGGGGAGCTGTCTTTT. The chain joins TRBV30 to TRBJ2-2; 12 bases match TRBD2. The CDR3 spans 16 residues. The germline V gene has CDR1 GTSNPN and CDR2 SVGIG (reference sequence).